The 10 T cell receptor beta chains reported below all come from one sample, sequenced in a study of blood T cell repertoires in COVID-19. Assay: immunoSEQ multiplex PCR; the TCRdb copy retains only in-frame clones and omits some. Here the sample spans fewer than 350,000 clones, around 90% being singletons. The source material was peripheral blood. These receptors originate from a woman younger than 45 with COVID-19, enrolled during active disease.

J is TRBJ2-3 and V is TRBV24-1; D may be TRBD2 (7 bases). Germline loops: CDR1 KGHDR, CDR2 SFDVKD. V was pared by 1 base and J by 7 bases, with 14 bases between. The CDR3 spans 15 residues. CDR3 region: CATSDFGGGGYTQYF. CDR3 DNA: TGTGCCACCAGTGATTTCGGGGGAGGGGGGTATACGCAGTATTTT.

The chain is built from TRBV19 and TRBJ2-7, with a possible D match to TRBD2 (6 bases). V was shortened by 5 bases and J by 3 bases, with 17 bases between the two germline ends. The CDR3 runs to 15 residues. The germline V gene has CDR1 LNHDA and CDR2 SQIVND (reference sequence). DNA of the CDR3: TGTGCCAGTAGTCCCCAGGGAGGCTTCGGCTACGAGCAGTACTTC. It codes for CASSPQGGFGYEQYF.

The chain carries TRBV7-2 and TRBJ2-7, with TRBD1 identical over 7 bases. CDR1 and CDR2 from the germline V gene are SGHTA and FQGNSA. The CDR3 covers 14 residues. Trimming cost V 4 bases and J 6 bases; bases outside gene matches: 9. CDR3 coding DNA: TGTGCCAGCAGCTCTCCGGGACAGAGAGCCGAGCAGTACTTC. Encoded protein: CASSSPGQRAEQYF.

The chain joins TRBV6-2 or TRBV6-3 to TRBJ2-7; TRBD2 is a possible D gene (6 bases). CDR1 is MNHEY and CDR2 is SVGEGT in the germline V gene. Trimming took off 2 bases at V and 2 bases at J, with 10 bases between the two ends. The CDR3 covers 14 residues. CDR3 protein: CASSYPPGAYEQYF. CDR3 nucleotides: TGTGCCAGCAGTTACCCCCCGGGAGCCTACGAGCAGTACTTC.

The J gene is TRBJ1-1, the V gene TRBV9, with 8 positions matching TRBD1. Germline trimming cut 3 bases from V and 4 bases from J; bases unmatched to any gene: 5. The CDR3 extends over 14 amino acids. Germline lookup yields CDR1 SGDLS and CDR2 YYNGEE. CDR3 nucleotide sequence: TGTGCCAGCAGCGCTACAGGGGGAGGCACTGAAGCTTTCTTT. Its translation: CASSATGGGTEAFF. Full variable domain (outside the CDR3, taken from reference TRBV9 and TRBJ1-1): DSGVTQTPKHLITATGQRVTLRCSPRSGDLSVYWYQQSLDQGLQFLIQYYNGEERAKGNILERFSAQQFPDLHSELNLSSLELGDSALYFCASSATGGGTEAFFGQGTRLTVV.

The gene calls are TRBV5-1 and TRBJ2-7; D might be TRBD1 (5 bases). The germline V and J ends were trimmed by 0 bases and 0 bases, with 13 bases remaining between them. CDR3 size: 16 residues. CDR1 is SGHRS, CDR2 YFSETQ, per germline. This chain's CDR3 is CASSLEGPWSSYEQYF. The CDR3 DNA sequence: TGCGCCAGCAGCTTGGAGGGGCCCTGGAGCTCCTACGAGCAGTACTTC.

V usage is TRBV30 and J usage is TRBJ2-2; 8 bases fit TRBD1. Germline CDR1 and CDR2: GTSNPN and SVGIG (reference sequence). The CDR3 spans 16 residues. J was trimmed by 4 bases and V by 4 bases; bases with no gene match: 11. CDR3 sequence: CAWKARDRGSTGELFF. As DNA, the CDR3 is TGTGCCTGGAAAGCACGAGACAGGGGTAGCACCGGGGAGCTGTTTTTT. The variable domain in full, completed from reference TRBV30 and TRBJ2-2, reads SQTIHQWPATLVQPVGSPLSLECTVEGTSNPNLYWYRQAAGRGLQLLFYSVGIGQISSEVPQNLSASRPQDRQFILSSKKLLLSDSGFYLCAWKARDRGSTGELFFGEGSRLTVL.

The V call is TRBV7-9, the J call TRBJ2-7, with D maybe TRBD1 (6 bases). V lost 0 bases to trimming and J lost 0 bases, with 18 bases between them. This CDR3 has 18 amino acids. Germline loops: CDR1 SEHNR, CDR2 FQNEAQ (reference sequence). DNA of the CDR3: TGTGCCAGCAGCTTAGCGGAGACAGGTCCCCAAACCTCCTACGAGCAGTACTTC. The encoded protein is CASSLAETGPQTSYEQYF.

The chain employs TRBV28 and TRBJ1-5; the match to TRBD1 covers 7 bases. The germline V gene has CDR1 MDHEN and CDR2 SYDVKM. This CDR3 has 14 residues. The V gene end was trimmed by 6 bases and the J gene end by 5 bases; junction bases not matched to a gene: 7. The DNA for the CDR3 is TGTGCCAGCAGCCTTGGACAGGCTTATCAGCCCCAGCATTTT. Protein: CASSLGQAYQPQHF. Full variable domain (rest looked up from reference TRBV28 and TRBJ1-5): DVKVTQSSRYLVKRTGEKVFLECVQDMDHENMFWYRQDPGLGLRLIYFSYDVKMKEKGDIPEGYSVSREKKERFSLILESASTNQTSMYLCASSLGQAYQPQHFGDGTRLSIL.

The V call is TRBV19, the J call TRBJ1-5; D possibly corresponds to TRBD1 (5 bases). V shed 6 bases and J shed 5 bases, with 17 bases lying between them. The germline V gene has CDR1 LNHDA and CDR2 SQIVND (reference sequence). The CDR3 has 15 residues. The CDR3 reads CASRGRIAGDQPQHF. CDR3 in DNA: TGTGCCAGTAGGGGGCGCATAGCAGGTGATCAGCCCCAGCATTTT.